One sample yielded the 32 T cell receptor beta chains listed below, sequenced in a study of T cell repertoires in cytomegalovirus infection. Their recognized antigens are unknown. TCRdb processed the reads anew with MiXCR; each CDR3 protein has one entry. The data hold roughly 990,000 distinct CDR3 sequences, with roughly 30% observed a single time. The source material was cultured CD8+ T cells from PBMCs, sampled from culture after CMV antigen stimulation. Source of these receptors: a human donor in good health (CMV status not recorded). Some clones in this sample may be carry-over from other donors' samples.

This clonotype occurred a few times. The V call is TRBV5-1, the J call TRBJ1-1, with D perhaps matching TRBD1 (5 bases). V was pared by 5 bases and J by 3 bases, with 11 bases between. This CDR3 region has 13 residues. Germline CDR1 is SGHRS and CDR2 is YFSETQ. The CDR3 region has the DNA TGCGCCAGCAGACATCCGGGACACACTGAAGCTTTCTTT. Translated, it gives CASRHPGHTEAFF. The complete variable domain, with remaining parts taken from reference TRBV5-1 and TRBJ1-1, reads KAGVTQTPRYLIKTRGQQVTLSCSPISGHRSVSWYQQTPGQGLQFLFEYFSETQRNKGNFPGRFSGRQFSNSRSEMNVSTLELGDSALYLCASRHPGHTEAFFGQGTRLTVV.

V usage is TRBV7-6 and J usage is TRBJ1-4; D not resolved. The CDR3 is made up of 17 amino acids. Germline CDR1 SGHVS, CDR2 FNYEAQ. With 5 bases removed from V and 1 base from J, the gap between germline ends came to 17 bases. The CDR3 DNA reads as TGTGCCAGCAGCCCCCCCATACGGGGTAAAACTAATGAAAAACTGTTTTTT. Amino acid sequence: CASSPPIRGKTNEKLFF.

The table lists this clonotype with many counts. This rearrangement joins TRBV12-3 or TRBV12-4 to TRBJ2-2, with unresolved D. V lost 6 bases, J lost 6 bases, and 5 bases lay in between. This CDR3 comprises 11 residues. DNA for the CDR3: TGTGCCAGCAGCTTACCCGGGGAGCTGTTTTTT. Amino acid sequence: CASSLPGELFF.

This clonotype was seen many times. The genes are TRBV4-3 and TRBJ1-2; TRBD1 matches 8 bases. The CDR3 loop spans 15 amino acids. V trimming: 2 bases; J trimming: 5 bases; junction bases outside the gene matches: 7. Looked up from germline, CDR1 is LGHNA and CDR2 is YSLEER. The CDR3 loop reads CASSQSYGQGYGYTF. As DNA, the CDR3 is TGCGCCAGCAGCCAAAGTTACGGACAGGGTTATGGCTACACCTTC.

This clonotype was observed a few times. This chain joins TRBV10-1 and TRBJ1-6; tentative D call: TRBD1 (6 bases). V dropped 3 bases and J dropped 7 bases, with 10 bases sitting between them. The CDR3 covers 14 residues. Germline lookup yields CDR1 WNHNN and CDR2 SYGVQD (reference sequence). The DNA for the CDR3 is TGCGCCAGCAGTGACGGACAGCTCAATTCACCCCTCCACTTT. This gives the protein CASSDGQLNSPLHF.

The genes are TRBV10-3 and TRBJ1-1; D not certain. CDR3 length: 15 residues. The V end was cut by 7 bases, the J end by 6 bases, with 21 bases between. Germline CDR1 ENHRY, CDR2 SYGVKD. In DNA, the CDR3 is TGTGCCATCATCGGGTTCCGAGAAAAGTCAGCTGAAGCTTTCTTT. This encodes CAIIGFREKSAEAFF.

In its sample, this clonotype was seen many times. V is TRBV7-8 and J is TRBJ2-5, with 10 nucleotides matching TRBD2. After removal of 6 bases from V and 2 bases from J, the junction contained 12 bases not matched to a gene. CDR1 is SGHVS, CDR2 FQNEAQ, per germline. The CDR3 loop spans 17 amino acids. The CDR3 protein is CASSKLAGGRMQETQYF. Here the CDR3 DNA reads TGTGCCAGCAGTAAATTAGCGGGGGGTAGAATGCAAGAGACCCAGTACTTC.

This clonotype turned up a few times. This CDR3 reads CASSLGGVREAFF. CDR3 DNA sequence: TGTGCCAGCAGCTTAGGTGGGGTCCGTGAAGCTTTCTTT. This sequence joins TRBV7-8 and TRBJ1-1; D is undetermined. V was trimmed by 1 base and J by 7 bases, leaving 10 bases between them. CDR1 is SGHVS and CDR2 is FQNEAQ in the germline V gene. The CDR3 spans 13 residues.

The chain combines TRBV4-1 with TRBJ2-3; 8 nucleotides align to TRBD2. In germline, CDR1 is MGHRA, CDR2 YSYEKL. V dropped 3 bases and J dropped 0; count of bases not matched to a gene: 5. CDR3 size: 16 residues. This CDR3 is CASSHPSGRSTDTQYF. Written as DNA, the CDR3 is TGCGCCAGCAGCCATCCTAGCGGGCGAAGCACAGATACGCAGTATTTT.

V gene TRBV4-1 combines with J gene TRBJ2-1, with TRBD1 matching over 8 bases. CDR3 length: 15 residues. Trimming at V came to 4 bases and at J to 6 bases, leaving 8 bases not matched to a gene. Germline V gene lookup returns CDR1 MGHRA and CDR2 YSYEKL. CDR3 region: CASSPRDRTSNEQFF. The CDR3 DNA is TGCGCCAGCAGCCCTCGGGACAGGACTTCCAATGAGCAGTTCTTC.

The chain is built from TRBV27 and TRBJ1-1, with D perhaps TRBD1 (6 bases). Between the trimmed V and J ends, which lost 8 bases and 1 base, there was a span of 14 bases. Germline lookup yields CDR1 MNHEY and CDR2 SMNVEV (reference sequence). CDR3 length: 14 amino acids. The CDR3 spells CASYKGGRNTEAFF. The CDR3 DNA is TGTGCCAGCTACAAAGGGGGGCGGAACACTGAAGCTTTCTTT.

The rearrangement joins TRBV5-4 to TRBJ1-1; TRBD1 matches at 12 bases. The CDR3 is made up of 15 amino acids. The junction had 4 bases not matched to a gene; V was cut back by 4 bases and J by 3 bases. CDR1 and CDR2 from the germline V gene are SGHNT and YYREEE (reference sequence). The CDR3 protein is CASSGTGGPYTEAFF. The CDR3 DNA is TGTGCCAGCAGCGGGACAGGGGGCCCATACACTGAAGCTTTCTTT.

The chain is built from TRBV15 and TRBJ1-4; D uncertain. The germline V and J ends were trimmed by 2 bases and 7 bases, with 20 bases remaining between them. This CDR3 has 17 residues. Per the germline V gene, CDR1 is LNHNV and CDR2 is YYDKDF (reference sequence). As DNA, the CDR3 is TGTGCCACCAGCAGACCTATTGACCCCGGGCGGAGTGAAAAACTGTTTTTT. Protein: CATSRPIDPGRSEKLFF.

This clonotype was counted only a few times. This chain joins TRBV4-1 and TRBJ2-1; D is perhaps TRBD1 or TRBD2 (6 bases each). The CDR3 sequence is 16 residues long. Trimming removed 0 bases from V and 2 bases from J, with 11 bases in between. Germline V CDR1 and CDR2: MGHRA, YSYEKL. CDR3 sequence reads: CASSQEGGLPYNEQFF. In DNA form, the CDR3 reads TGCGCCAGCAGCCAAGAAGGGGGGTTGCCCTACAATGAGCAGTTCTTC.

V and J are TRBV6-6 and TRBJ2-1; 8 bases are shared with TRBD1. Germline loops: CDR1 MNHNY, CDR2 SVGAGI (reference sequence). This CDR3 is built from 15 residues. The J segment lost 3 bases and the V segment lost 2 bases, leaving 3 bases of the junction unmatched. CDR3 sequence reads: CASSYGQGFYNEQFF. In DNA form, the CDR3 reads TGTGCCAGCAGTTACGGACAGGGCTTCTACAATGAGCAGTTCTTC.

This clonotype showed up just a few times. The chain joins TRBV6-1 to TRBJ2-5; D perhaps matches TRBD2 (6 bases). Trimming removed 6 bases at V and 5 bases at J, with 22 bases between. Germline V gene data show CDR1 as MNHNS and CDR2 as SASEGT. CDR3 length equals 16 residues. The CDR3 here is CASSLTNTSPLETQYF. The CDR3, as DNA: TGTGCCAGCAGCCTAACCAACACTAGCCCTCTCGAGACCCAGTACTTC.

This clonotype was counted a single time. The chain couples TRBV7-4 to TRBJ2-7; tentative D call: TRBD1 (6 bases). The CDR3 has 14 amino acids. Germline-derived CDR1 and CDR2 are SGHVT and SQSDAQ. V dropped 3 bases and J dropped 2 bases, with 11 bases sitting between them. For the CDR3, the DNA is TGTGCCAGCAGCTTCCGGGACATGCCCTACGAGCAGTACTTC. This encodes CASSFRDMPYEQYF.

This clonotype was observed a single time. The genes are TRBV6-2 or TRBV6-3 and TRBJ2-1, with TRBD1 as a possible D gene (6 bases). CDR3 length: 15 amino acids. CDR1 and CDR2 (germline): MNHEY, SVGEGT. Trimming left V 5 bases short and J 16 bases short, with 27 bases between. The CDR3 nucleotides are TGTGCCAGCAGTCCAATTGAAGCGACAGGCTTTGCTTCCTTCTTC. This encodes CASSPIEATGFASFF.

This clonotype is a singleton in its sample. The chain recombines TRBV5-8 with TRBJ2-3; no firm D call. Trimming left V 4 bases short and J 0 bases short, with 15 bases between. Germline V gene data show CDR1 as SGHTS and CDR2 as YDEGEE. This CDR3 comprises 16 residues. The CDR3 DNA follows: TGTGCCAGCAGCGGAGAGGCCTACCGAAGCACAGATACGCAGTATTTT. As protein: CASSGEAYRSTDTQYF.

J is TRBJ1-1 and V is TRBV19; TRBD1 agrees at 8 bases. This CDR3 region has 15 residues. From germline, CDR1 is LNHDA and CDR2 SQIVND (reference sequence). V lost 5 bases and J lost 7; bases outside the gene matches: 12. In DNA, the CDR3 is TGTGCCAGTAGTCTTCCTCGACAGGGGCCCGGTGAAGCTTTCTTT. It yields the protein CASSLPRQGPGEAFF.

The CDR3 coding sequence is TGTGCCAGCAGCTTAGGGTTCGGGGGCACAAACACTGAAGCTTTCTTT. Its translation: CASSLGFGGTNTEAFF. J is TRBJ1-1 and V is TRBV7-6, with a possible D match to TRBD1 (6 bases). Per germline, CDR1 SGHVS and CDR2 FNYEAQ. The germline V and J ends were trimmed by 1 base and 2 bases, with 14 bases remaining between them. The CDR3 runs 16 residues.

The V call is TRBV19, the J call TRBJ2-7; 8 bases line up with TRBD2. The CDR3 covers 16 residues. V trimming: 3 bases; J trimming: 7 bases; junction bases outside the gene matches: 14. Germline CDR1 LNHDA, CDR2 SQIVND (reference sequence). The CDR3 region has the DNA TGTGCCAGTAGTATGCCGGGACTAGTTCGTCCCGGGGAGCAGTACTTC. Translating it yields CASSMPGLVRPGEQYF.

The chain uses TRBV28 and TRBJ1-2; D gene ambiguous. This CDR3 spans 14 amino acids. The germline V and J ends were trimmed by 2 bases and 4 bases, with 11 bases remaining between them. Per the germline V gene, CDR1 is MDHEN and CDR2 is SYDVKM. Here the CDR3 reads CASSLVPGGYGYTF. The CDR3 coding sequence is TGTGCCAGCAGTTTAGTGCCGGGAGGCTATGGCTACACCTTC.

This clonotype was picked up many times. This chain uses TRBV19 with TRBJ2-5, with D possibly matching TRBD2 (5 bases). CDR1 is LNHDA, CDR2 SQIVND, per germline (reference sequence). The CDR3 sequence is 13 residues long. V was cut by 1 base and J by 2 bases, with 5 bases left in between. The DNA of the CDR3 is TGTGCCAGTAGTATAGTAGCGCAAGAGACCCAGTACTTC. This encodes CASSIVAQETQYF. Using reference TRBV19 and TRBJ2-5 for the parts outside the CDR3, the full variable domain is DGGITQSPKYLFRKEGQNVTLSCEQNLNHDAMYWYRQDPGQGLRLIYYSQIVNDFQKGDIAEGYSVSREKKESFPLTVTSAQKNPTAFYLCASSIVAQETQYFGPGTRLLVL.

This chain joins TRBV6-1 and TRBJ2-2; 9 nucleotides line up with TRBD2. Per germline, CDR1 MNHNS and CDR2 SASEGT. The CDR3 spans 14 residues. Trimming took 4 bases from V and 7 from J; bases not matched to a gene: 4. For the CDR3, the DNA is TGTGCCAGCAGTGGTCTAGCGGGATACGGGGAGCTGTTTTTT. As protein: CASSGLAGYGELFF.

J is TRBJ2-2 and V is TRBV6-1; TRBD2 matches at 11 bases. In germline, CDR1 is MNHNS, CDR2 SASEGT. The CDR3 extends over 15 amino acids. V shed 9 bases and J 7 bases; nucleotides not matched to a gene: 10. CDR3 region: CASHLAGGPGGELFF. The CDR3 DNA reads as TGTGCCAGTCACTTAGCGGGGGGGCCTGGCGGGGAGCTGTTTTTT.

The chain has TRBV3-1 and TRBJ2-3; D is undetermined. Germline CDR1 is LGHDT and CDR2 is YNNKEL (reference sequence). Deletions cut 4 bases from V and 4 bases from J, with 15 bases between. This CDR3 has 15 amino acids. In nucleotides, the CDR3 is TGTGCCAGCAGCCCAGTCTGGGGTTCGTCAGATACGCAGTATTTT. It specifies CASSPVWGSSDTQYF.

Remarks on this clonotype: Relative to the germline gene, one junction end is altered; a read error may explain this. This chain connects TRBV7-6 to TRBJ2-5, with D possibly TRBD1 on 6 matching bases. The CDR3 is 14 amino acids. Germline V gene data show CDR1 as SGHVS and CDR2 as FNYEAQ. The CDR3 region is CVSSSRGWEETQYF. CDR3 in DNA: TGTGTCAGCAGCAGCAGGGGCTGGGAAGAGACCCAGTACTTC.

This clonotype was seen a few times. The V call is TRBV2, the J call TRBJ2-1, with 9 bases aligning to TRBD1. J lost 1 base, V lost 5 bases, and 6 bases had no gene match. Germline V gene sequence: CDR1 SNHLY, CDR2 FYNNEI. The CDR3 sequence is 16 residues long. This CDR3 is CASSPRQGGSYNEQFF. The DNA for the CDR3 is TGTGCCAGCAGTCCGAGACAGGGGGGGTCCTACAATGAGCAGTTCTTC.

This clonotype was counted a few times. The V and J genes are TRBV7-9 and TRBJ2-4, with 16 bases identical to TRBD2. Per germline, CDR1 SEHNR and CDR2 FQNEAQ (reference sequence). V lost 5 bases, J lost 4 bases, and 5 bases stayed unmatched. The CDR3 spans 17 residues. Here the CDR3 reads CASSPGLAGGPKNIQYF. As DNA, the CDR3 is TGTGCCAGCAGCCCGGGACTAGCGGGGGGGCCGAAAAACATTCAGTACTTC.

The chain combines TRBV25-1 with TRBJ2-6, with 8 bases matching TRBD1. The CDR3 has 17 residues. The germline CDR1 and CDR2 sequences are MGHDK and SYGVNS. Trimming took 6 bases from V and 0 from J; bases not matched to a gene: 7. CDR3 residues: CASRPGQVYSGANVLTF. The CDR3 DNA reads as TGTGCCAGCAGACCGGGACAGGTTTACTCTGGGGCCAACGTCCTGACTTTC.

This clonotype has just a few counts. This rearrangement joins TRBV6-9 to TRBJ2-1, with D tentatively TRBD2 (7 bases). This CDR3 has 16 amino acids. V lost 7 bases to trimming and J lost 5 bases, with 21 bases between them. Germline CDR1 is MNHGY and CDR2 is SVAAGI. The CDR3 sequence is CASTPESGGRNNEQFF. Here the CDR3 DNA reads TGTGCCAGCACCCCAGAATCGGGGGGCCGTAACAATGAGCAGTTCTTC.